Shown below are 27 T cell receptor beta chains from a single sample sequenced in a study of CD8+CD57+ T cells in acquired aplastic anemia. TCR beta VDJ combinations and CDR3 sequences were profiled from genomic DNA. A single record per CDR3 protein comes from TCRdb applying MiXCR to the reads. The sample holds nearly 60,000 distinct CDR3 sequences, approximately 50% seen once. Sequencing was done on patients that had shown CD8+CD57+ cell expansion by flow cytometry. Sequencing was performed on sorted CD4+, CD8+, or CD8+CD57+ T cells (not recorded which) from PBMCs. The receptors derive from a human donor with aplastic anemia.

V is TRBV15 and J is TRBJ1-2, with TRBD1 identical over 9 bases. Germline V lookup: CDR1 LNHNV, CDR2 YYDKDF (reference sequence). With V trimmed by 1 base and J by 4 bases, 4 bases remained unmatched. There are 15 residues in the CDR3. CDR3 protein: CATSRGRTGVYGYTF. The DNA of the CDR3 is TGTGCCACCAGCAGAGGCCGGACAGGGGTCTATGGCTACACCTTC.

Ten or more counts support this clonotype. This sequence joins TRBV5-1 and TRBJ2-1; 10 bases are shared with TRBD2. CDR1 is SGHRS, CDR2 YFSETQ, per germline. V lost 0 bases, J lost 4 bases, and 13 bases stayed unmatched. The CDR3 is 19 amino acids. Here the CDR3 DNA reads TGCGCCAGCAGCTTGGTGGCTAGCGGGGGCCCGTTATCGTACAATGAGCAGTTCTTC. Its translation: CASSLVASGGPLSYNEQFF.

V is TRBV19 and J is TRBJ1-1; D gene uncertain. CDR3 length: 15 residues. Between the trimmed V and J ends, which lost 4 bases and 4 bases, there was a span of 16 bases. The germline CDR1 and CDR2 sequences are LNHDA and SQIVND (reference sequence). CDR3 nucleotide sequence: TGTGCCAGTAGTACTCGAGCTGGGGTTGTCACTGAAGCTTTCTTT. Translation gives CASSTRAGVVTEAFF.

This clonotype occurred many times. V and J are TRBV11-2 and TRBJ2-1; D might be TRBD1 (5 bases). The germline V and J ends were trimmed by 3 bases and 1 base, with 10 bases remaining between them. The CDR3 is made up of 15 amino acids. The germline V gene encodes CDR1 SGHAT and CDR2 FQNNGV. CDR3 protein: CASSFQGGSYNEQFF. CDR3 nucleotides: TGTGCCAGCAGCTTTCAGGGTGGGTCCTACAATGAGCAGTTCTTC.

CDR3 sequence: CAIIDRTNYGYTF. Here the CDR3 DNA reads TGTGCCATAATCGACAGGACTAACTATGGCTACACCTTC. The gene calls are TRBV10-3 and TRBJ1-2; a weak D match, TRBD1 (6 bases). Trimming pared 9 bases from V and 0 bases from J, leaving 11 bases between. CDR1 is ENHRY, CDR2 SYGVKD, per germline. This CDR3 region has 13 residues.

This clonotype turned up a few times. V and J are TRBV7-9 and TRBJ2-7; maybe TRBD1 (6 bases). The CDR3 is 14 residues long. The V end lost 6 bases, the J end lost 2 bases, and 14 bases lay between the germline ends. Germline lookup yields CDR1 SEHNR and CDR2 FQNEAQ (reference sequence). This chain's CDR3 is CASRPDSGPYEQYF. CDR3 in DNA: TGTGCCAGCAGGCCGGACAGTGGGCCCTACGAGCAGTACTTC.

This rearrangement joins TRBV6-1 to TRBJ2-7; 10 bases fit TRBD1. Germline CDR1 MNHNS, CDR2 SASEGT. The length of the CDR3 is 14 residues. V shed 4 bases and J 9 bases; nucleotides not matched to a gene: 9. Here the CDR3 DNA reads TGTGCCAGCAGTGGCCCGGGACAGGGGATGCGGCAGTACTTC. This sequence encodes CASSGPGQGMRQYF.

The chain recombines TRBV9 with TRBJ2-3, with D maybe TRBD2 (5 bases). Germline V gene lookup returns CDR1 SGDLS and CDR2 YYNGEE. V was trimmed by 4 bases and J by 4 bases, leaving 7 bases between them. The CDR3 covers 12 residues. The CDR3 reads CASSLRADTQYF. In DNA, the CDR3 is TGTGCCAGCAGCTTGAGGGCAGATACGCAGTATTTT.

The chain has TRBV15 and TRBJ2-7; D perhaps matches TRBD2 (5 bases). The CDR3 sequence is 13 residues long. Germline V gene data show CDR1 as LNHNV and CDR2 as YYDKDF (reference sequence). V lost 0 bases, J lost 4 bases, and 7 bases lay in between. The DNA for the CDR3 is TGTGCCACCAGCAGAGATAGGGAGTACGAGCAGTACTTC. This translates into CATSRDREYEQYF.

The rearrangement joins TRBV19 to TRBJ2-1; D is unresolved. Germline V lookup: CDR1 LNHDA, CDR2 SQIVND (reference sequence). Trimming shortened V by 7 bases and J by 4 bases, and 11 bases separated the two germline ends. The CDR3 contains 13 residues. In DNA form, the CDR3 reads TGTGCCAGTATGGGTCGTTCGTACAATGAGCAGTTCTTC. As protein: CASMGRSYNEQFF.

At least ten counts were recorded for this clonotype. A much more abundant neighbour one base away suggests this may be a read error. This sequence joins TRBV15 and TRBJ1-1, with TRBD1 matching over 9 bases. The CDR3 runs to 15 residues. Germline assignment: CDR1 LNHNV and CDR2 YYDKDF (reference sequence). The CDR3 DNA reads TGTGTCACCAGCAGAGCGACAGGGGGTTCGTCTGAAGCTTTCTTT. It specifies CVTSRATGGSSEAFF.

This clonotype was observed a handful of times. The chain uses TRBV24-1 and TRBJ2-5, with D unresolved. The V end was cut by 4 bases, the J end by 2 bases, with 4 bases between. Germline V gene lookup returns CDR1 KGHDR and CDR2 SFDVKD. This CDR3 is 12 amino acids long. The CDR3 here is CATSDRQETQYF. The CDR3 DNA sequence: TGTGCCACCAGTGACAGACAAGAGACCCAGTACTTC.

This clonotype was seen repeatedly, ten times or more. The chain uses TRBV6-4 and TRBJ2-1; 9 nucleotides agree with TRBD2. The V gene's germline CDR1 is MRHNA and CDR2 SNTAGT. The CDR3 consists of 14 residues. The junction had 6 bases not matched to a gene; V was cut back by 5 bases and J by 7 bases. The CDR3 reads CASSPSGGLNEQFF. CDR3 coding DNA: TGTGCCAGCAGTCCAAGCGGGGGGTTGAATGAGCAGTTCTTC.

The V and J genes are TRBV7-9 and TRBJ2-5, with D unclear. The V gene lost 1 base and the J gene lost 5 bases, with 5 bases spanning the gap. The CDR3 length is 12 residues. Looked up from germline, CDR1 is SEHNR and CDR2 is FQNEAQ (reference sequence). In nucleotides, the CDR3 is TGTGCCAGCAGCTTAGACGGGGAGACCCAGTACTTC. Amino acid sequence: CASSLDGETQYF.

The table lists this clonotype with many counts. The chain is built from TRBV7-9 and TRBJ2-2, with D possibly matching TRBD1 (6 bases). The CDR3 totals 15 residues. Germline V gene lookup returns CDR1 SEHNR and CDR2 FQNEAQ (reference sequence). The V end lost 6 bases, the J end lost 4 bases, and 15 bases lay between the germline ends. The CDR3, as DNA: TGTGCCAGCAGGCAACAGGGTTTCGGCACCGGGGAGCTGTTTTTT. This codes for CASRQQGFGTGELFF. Variable domain in full (rest from reference TRBV7-9 and TRBJ2-2): DTGVSQNPRHKITKRGQNVTFRCDPISEHNRLYWYRQTLGQGPEFLTYFQNEAQLEKSRLLSDRFSAERPKGSFSTLEIQRTEQGDSAMYLCASRQQGFGTGELFFGEGSRLTVL.

In this sample, this clonotype turned up a few times. The chain combines TRBV3-1 with TRBJ2-1; the match to TRBD2 covers 7 bases. The V and J ends lost 3 bases and 4 bases, in that order; junction bases with no gene match: 12. The CDR3 extends over 17 amino acids. The germline gives CDR1 LGHDT, CDR2 YNNKEL (reference sequence). CDR3 sequence reads: CASSHPEELANYNEQFF. CDR3 sequence (DNA): TGTGCCAGCAGCCACCCGGAGGAACTAGCGAATTACAATGAGCAGTTCTTC.

This clonotype was seen many times. This chain connects TRBV2 to TRBJ1-3; no clear D. V was cut by 6 bases and J by 0 bases, with 15 bases left in between. The CDR3 is 16 amino acids. In germline, CDR1 is SNHLY, CDR2 FYNNEI. The DNA for the CDR3 is TGTGCCAGCAGCTCAAACAGCGGGAGCTCTGGAAACACCATATATTTT. Translating it yields CASSSNSGSSGNTIYF.

Points on this clonotype: Germline is not matched at one junction end, which may reflect a read error. V is TRBV15 and J is TRBJ1-2; 9 bases line up with TRBD1. This CDR3 is 13 amino acids long. The V gene's germline CDR1 is LNHNV and CDR2 YYDKDF (reference sequence). The CDR3 DNA reads TGTGTCACCAGCGGCGGGACAGGGAAAGGCTACACCTTC. As protein: CVTSGGTGKGYTF.

The rearrangement links TRBV10-1 to TRBJ2-5; D call uncertain. CDR3 length: 10 amino acids. In germline, CDR1 is WNHNN, CDR2 SYGVQD (reference sequence). V lost 6 bases to trimming and J lost 5 bases, with 4 bases between them. Here the CDR3 DNA reads TGCGCCAGCAGGCGGGAGACCCAGTACTTC. Translation: CASRRETQYF.

This clonotype has at least ten counts. The genes are TRBV7-8 and TRBJ1-1; 12 bases are shared with TRBD1. The germline V gene encodes CDR1 SGHVS and CDR2 FQNEAQ. Trimming at V came to 2 bases and at J to 5 bases, leaving 12 bases not matched to a gene. This CDR3 contains 18 residues. The CDR3 spells CASSLYAGTGGVGTEAFF. The CDR3, as DNA: TGTGCCAGCAGCTTATATGCCGGGACAGGGGGCGTGGGGACTGAAGCTTTCTTT.

This rearrangement joins TRBV27 to TRBJ1-1; D perhaps matches TRBD1 (5 bases). The germline V gene has CDR1 MNHEY and CDR2 SMNVEV (reference sequence). V was trimmed by 0 bases and J by 5 bases, leaving 13 bases between them. This CDR3 is 15 amino acids long. The CDR3 DNA reads TGTGCCAGCAGTTTATCTGGGGACCTAGGAACTGAAGCTTTCTTT. Translating gives CASSLSGDLGTEAFF.

The chain employs TRBV15 and TRBJ2-5; 7 bases are shared with TRBD1. The CDR3 consists of 16 residues. Germline lookup yields CDR1 LNHNV and CDR2 YYDKDF (reference sequence). The ends lost 3 bases at V and 3 bases at J; junction bases unmatched: 10. CDR3 DNA sequence: TGTGCCACCAGCAGCGGGGTGTCAGGGGGTAAAGAGACCCAGTACTTC. Protein product: CATSSGVSGGKETQYF.

The chain uses TRBV5-5 and TRBJ1-1; TRBD1 is a possible D gene (6 bases). The ends were cut back, 3 bases at V and 7 bases at J, with 16 bases in the middle. Germline V gene sequence: CDR1 SGHKS, CDR2 YYEKEE (reference sequence). The CDR3 is made up of 14 amino acids. CDR3 DNA: TGTGCCAGCAGCTCACGGGGGCACCTATATGAAGCTTTCTTT. Amino acids: CASSSRGHLYEAFF.

This clonotype was counted ten times or more. Here the CDR3 reads CASSQDRQDYGYTF. Here the CDR3 DNA reads TGTGCCAGCAGCCAAGATAGACAAGACTATGGCTACACCTTC. The chain combines TRBV4-2 with TRBJ1-2; D remains ambiguous. Trimming cost V 0 bases and J 3 bases, with 8 bases left between them. This CDR3 comprises 14 residues. Germline V CDR1 and CDR2: LGHNA, YNFKEQ.

The table lists this clonotype with a count of one. The V gene is TRBV11-2, the J gene TRBJ2-7; D is ambiguous. Trimming pared 5 bases from V and 3 bases from J, leaving 8 bases between. The CDR3 spans 12 residues. Germline V gene data show CDR1 as SGHAT and CDR2 as FQNNGV. This CDR3 is CASSPMIYEQYF. CDR3 in DNA: TGTGCCAGCAGCCCGATGATCTACGAGCAGTACTTC. The full variable domain, in which reference TRBV11-2 and TRBJ2-7 provide the parts outside the CDR3, is EAGVAQSPRYKIIEKRQSVAFWCNPISGHATLYWYQQILGQGPKLLIQFQNNGVVDDSQLPKDRFSAERLKGVDSTLKIQPAKLEDSAVYLCASSPMIYEQYFGPGTRLTVT.

The chain employs TRBV19 and TRBJ1-6; 7 nucleotides line up with TRBD1. Germline V CDR1 and CDR2: LNHDA, SQIVND (reference sequence). The CDR3 sequence is 14 residues long. The trim removed 8 bases at V and 7 bases at J, leaving 8 bases unmatched. The CDR3 DNA reads as TGTGCCAGTCGCCGACAGGGTACGAATTCACCCCTCCACTTT. This codes for CASRRQGTNSPLHF.

Concerning this clonotype itself: A read error may produce the germline difference seen at one junction end. The chain is built from TRBV4-2 and TRBJ1-2, with D unresolved. The CDR3 is 16 residues long. Germline assignment: CDR1 LGHNA and CDR2 YNFKEQ. CDR3 region: CASSQEDLSGSYGCTF. The CDR3 coding sequence is TGTGCCAGCAGCCAAGAGGATCTCTCTGGGTCCTATGGCTGCACCTTC.